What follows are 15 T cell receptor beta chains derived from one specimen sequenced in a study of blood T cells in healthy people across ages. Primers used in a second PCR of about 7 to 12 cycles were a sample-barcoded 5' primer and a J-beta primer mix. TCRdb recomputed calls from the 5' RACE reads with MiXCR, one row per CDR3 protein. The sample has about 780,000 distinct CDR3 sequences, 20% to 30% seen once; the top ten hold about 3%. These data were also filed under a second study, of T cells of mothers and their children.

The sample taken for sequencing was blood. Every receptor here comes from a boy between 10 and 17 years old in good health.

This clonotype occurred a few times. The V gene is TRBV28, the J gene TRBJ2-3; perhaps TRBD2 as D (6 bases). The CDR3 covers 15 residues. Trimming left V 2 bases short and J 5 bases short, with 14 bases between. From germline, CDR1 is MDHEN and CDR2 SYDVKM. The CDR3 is CASSLGASARDTQYF. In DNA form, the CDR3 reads TGTGCCAGCAGTTTAGGTGCTAGCGCAAGAGATACGCAGTATTTT.

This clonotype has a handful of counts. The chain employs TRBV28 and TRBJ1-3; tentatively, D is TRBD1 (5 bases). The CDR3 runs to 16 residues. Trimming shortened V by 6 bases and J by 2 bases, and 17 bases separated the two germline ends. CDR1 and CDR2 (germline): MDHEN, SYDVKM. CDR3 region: CASRSTGGRAGNTIYF. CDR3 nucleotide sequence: TGTGCCAGCAGATCTACAGGCGGCAGGGCTGGAAACACCATATATTTT.

The CDR3 DNA reads TGTGCCAGCAGCTTAGTGTTAGCGGGGGGGAGCTCCTACAATGAGCAGTTCTTC. It translates to CASSLVLAGGSSYNEQFF. This chain connects TRBV11-2 to TRBJ2-1, with 11 positions matching TRBD2. V lost 1 base, J lost 0 bases, and 5 bases stayed unmatched. Germline V gives CDR1 SGHAT, CDR2 FQNNGV. CDR3 length: 18 residues.

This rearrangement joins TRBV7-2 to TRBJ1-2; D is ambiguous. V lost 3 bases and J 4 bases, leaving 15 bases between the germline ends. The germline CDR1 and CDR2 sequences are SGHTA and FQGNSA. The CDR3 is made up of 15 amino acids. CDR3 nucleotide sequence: TGTGCCAGCAGCTTGGTTGAGACTGCGACCTATGGCTACACCTTC. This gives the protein CASSLVETATYGYTF.

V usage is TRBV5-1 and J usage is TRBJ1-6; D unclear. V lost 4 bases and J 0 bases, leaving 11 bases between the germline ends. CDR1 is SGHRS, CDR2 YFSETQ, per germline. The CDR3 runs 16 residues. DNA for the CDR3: TGCGCCAGCAGCCCGGGAGGGAGCTCCTATAATTCACCCCTCCACTTT. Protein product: CASSPGGSSYNSPLHF.

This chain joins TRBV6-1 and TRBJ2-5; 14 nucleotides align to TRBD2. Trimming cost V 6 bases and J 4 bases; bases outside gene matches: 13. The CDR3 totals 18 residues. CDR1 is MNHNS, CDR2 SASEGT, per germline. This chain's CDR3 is CASSLLLTSGGARETQYF. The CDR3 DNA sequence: TGTGCCAGCAGCCTTCTCTTGACTAGCGGGGGGGCGAGAGAGACCCAGTACTTC.

CDR3 in amino acids: CASAGSGVADTQYF. CDR3 nucleotides: TGTGCCAGCGCAGGAAGCGGGGTAGCAGATACGCAGTATTTT. The rearrangement links TRBV28 to TRBJ2-3; 7 bases fit TRBD2. The junction had 9 bases not matched to a gene; V was cut back by 8 bases and J by 4 bases. The CDR3 is made up of 14 amino acids. Germline V gene sequence: CDR1 MDHEN, CDR2 SYDVKM.

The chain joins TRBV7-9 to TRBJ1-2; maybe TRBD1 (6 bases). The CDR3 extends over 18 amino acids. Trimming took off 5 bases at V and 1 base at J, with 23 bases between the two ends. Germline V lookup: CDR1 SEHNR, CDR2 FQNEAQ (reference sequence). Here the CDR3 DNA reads TGTGCCAGCAGCCAAGGGGGACCTAGCAAGGACAGTAACTATGGCTACACCTTC. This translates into CASSQGGPSKDSNYGYTF.

CDR3 sequence reads: CSVVTGEYEQYF. The CDR3 region has the DNA TGCAGCGTTGTGACAGGGGAATACGAGCAGTACTTC. The rearrangement uses TRBV29-1 and TRBJ2-7, with TRBD1 matching over 8 bases. Germline V CDR1 and CDR2: SQVTM, ANQGSEA. V shed 4 bases, J shed 4 bases, and the junction held 3 bases outside the gene matches. The CDR3 sequence is 12 residues long.

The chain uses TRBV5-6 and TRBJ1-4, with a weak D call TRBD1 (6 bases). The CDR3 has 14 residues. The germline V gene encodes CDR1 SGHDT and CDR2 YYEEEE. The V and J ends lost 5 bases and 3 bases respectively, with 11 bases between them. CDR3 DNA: TGTGCCAGCAGAACCGGGACACCTAATGAAAAACTGTTTTTT. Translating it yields CASRTGTPNEKLFF.

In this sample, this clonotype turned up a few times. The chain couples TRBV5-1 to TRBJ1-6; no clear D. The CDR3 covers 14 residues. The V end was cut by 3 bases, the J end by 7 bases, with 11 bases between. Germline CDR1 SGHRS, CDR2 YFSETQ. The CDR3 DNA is TGCGCCAGCAGCTCTGCAGAGTGGAATTCACCCCTCCACTTT. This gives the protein CASSSAEWNSPLHF.

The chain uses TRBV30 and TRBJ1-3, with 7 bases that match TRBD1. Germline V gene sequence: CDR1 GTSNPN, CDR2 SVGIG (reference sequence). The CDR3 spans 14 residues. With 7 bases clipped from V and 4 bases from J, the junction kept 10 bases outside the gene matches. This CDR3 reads CAYTQGVVGNTIYF. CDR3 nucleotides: TGTGCCTATACCCAGGGGGTAGTAGGAAACACCATATATTTT.

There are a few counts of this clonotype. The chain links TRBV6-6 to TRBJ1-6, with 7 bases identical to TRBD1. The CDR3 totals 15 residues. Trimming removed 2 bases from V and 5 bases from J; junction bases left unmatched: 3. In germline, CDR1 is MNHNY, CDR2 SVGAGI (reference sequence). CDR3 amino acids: CASSYRGQDNSPLHF. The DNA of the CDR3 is TGTGCCAGCAGTTACCGCGGACAGGATAATTCACCCCTCCACTTT.

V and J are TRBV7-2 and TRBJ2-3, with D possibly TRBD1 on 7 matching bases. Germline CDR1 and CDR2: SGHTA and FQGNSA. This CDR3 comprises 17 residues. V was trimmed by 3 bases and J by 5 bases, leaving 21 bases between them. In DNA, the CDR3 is TGTGCCAGCAGCTTCTCAGGGGGGAGGATAAGGGTAGATACGCAGTATTTT. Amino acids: CASSFSGGRIRVDTQYF.

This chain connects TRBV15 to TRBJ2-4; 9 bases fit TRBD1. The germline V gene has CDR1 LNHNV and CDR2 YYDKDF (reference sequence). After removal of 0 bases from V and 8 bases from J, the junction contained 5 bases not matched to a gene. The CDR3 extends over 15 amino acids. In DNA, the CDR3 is TGTGCCACCAGCAGAGAGAACAGGGGGCGGGACATTCAGTACTTC. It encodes CATSRENRGRDIQYF.